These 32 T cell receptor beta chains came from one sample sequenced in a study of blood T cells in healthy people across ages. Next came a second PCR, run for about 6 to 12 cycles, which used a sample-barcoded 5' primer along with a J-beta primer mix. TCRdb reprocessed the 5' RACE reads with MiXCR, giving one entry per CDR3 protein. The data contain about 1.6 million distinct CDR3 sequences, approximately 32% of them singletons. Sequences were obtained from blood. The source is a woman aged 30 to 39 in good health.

In nucleotides, the CDR3 is TGTGCCAGCAGGAGAGCGGGAGGACCCAATGAGCAGTTCTTC. It codes for CASRRAGGPNEQFF. V gene TRBV6-1 combines with J gene TRBJ2-1; 9 bases fit TRBD2. The CDR3 has 14 amino acids. Germline V lookup: CDR1 MNHNS, CDR2 SASEGT. V was pared by 6 bases and J by 6 bases, with 6 bases of the junction left unmatched.

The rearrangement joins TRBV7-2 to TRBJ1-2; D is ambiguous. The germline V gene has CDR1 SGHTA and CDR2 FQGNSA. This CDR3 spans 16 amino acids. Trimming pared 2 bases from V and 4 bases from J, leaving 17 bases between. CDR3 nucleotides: TGTGCCAGCAGCTTACGCCGATCCTTCGGTACCTATGGCTACACCTTC. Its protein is CASSLRRSFGTYGYTF.

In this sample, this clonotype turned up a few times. The DNA of the CDR3 is TGCAGTGCCGTCCCCCTTGGGCAGCCCCAGCATTTT. Amino acids: CSAVPLGQPQHF. V is TRBV20-1 and J is TRBJ1-5; D remains unclear. The CDR3 runs to 12 residues. The V gene lost 6 bases and the J gene lost 7 bases, with 13 bases spanning the gap. Germline V gene sequence: CDR1 DFQATT, CDR2 SNEGSKA (reference sequence).

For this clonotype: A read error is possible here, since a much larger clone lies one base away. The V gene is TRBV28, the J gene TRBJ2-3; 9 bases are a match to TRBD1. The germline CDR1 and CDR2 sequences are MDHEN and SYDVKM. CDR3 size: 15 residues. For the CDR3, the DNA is TGTGCCAGCAGTACTCCGGGACAGGGCACAGATACGCGGTATTTT. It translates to CASSTPGQGTDTRYF.

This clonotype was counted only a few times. The DNA for the CDR3 is TGTGCCAGCAGCGGGGCACCTCGGGATAATGAAAAACTGTTTTTT. This codes for CASSGAPRDNEKLFF. The chain employs TRBV9 and TRBJ1-4; no definite D call. CDR1 is SGDLS, CDR2 YYNGEE, per germline. This CDR3 contains 15 residues. V gave up 3 bases and J gave up 4 bases, with 13 bases separating them.

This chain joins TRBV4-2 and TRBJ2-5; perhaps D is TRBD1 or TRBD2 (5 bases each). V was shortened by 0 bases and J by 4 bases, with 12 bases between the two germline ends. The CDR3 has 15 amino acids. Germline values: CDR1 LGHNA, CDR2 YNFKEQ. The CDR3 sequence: CASSQEMGERETQYF. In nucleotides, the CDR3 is TGTGCCAGCAGCCAAGAGATGGGGGAGCGAGAGACCCAGTACTTC.

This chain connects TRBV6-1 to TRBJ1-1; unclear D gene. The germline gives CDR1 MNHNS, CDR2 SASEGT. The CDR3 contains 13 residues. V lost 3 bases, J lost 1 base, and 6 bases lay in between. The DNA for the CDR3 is TGTGCCAGCAGTGACTGGGGGAACACTGAAGCTTTCTTT. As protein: CASSDWGNTEAFF.

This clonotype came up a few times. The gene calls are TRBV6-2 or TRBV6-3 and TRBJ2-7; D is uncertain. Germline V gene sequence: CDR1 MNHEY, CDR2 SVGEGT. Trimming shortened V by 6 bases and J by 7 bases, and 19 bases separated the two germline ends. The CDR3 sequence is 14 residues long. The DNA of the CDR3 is TGTGCCAGCAGAGGCGAATATCTAATGGGTGAGCAGTACTTC. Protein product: CASRGEYLMGEQYF.

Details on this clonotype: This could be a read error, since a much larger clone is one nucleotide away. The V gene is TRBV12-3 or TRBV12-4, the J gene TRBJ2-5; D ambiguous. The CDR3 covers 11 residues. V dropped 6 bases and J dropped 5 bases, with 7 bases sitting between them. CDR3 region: CASRSRETQYF. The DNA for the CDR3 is TGTGCCAGCAGATCCCGGGAGACCCAGTACTTC.

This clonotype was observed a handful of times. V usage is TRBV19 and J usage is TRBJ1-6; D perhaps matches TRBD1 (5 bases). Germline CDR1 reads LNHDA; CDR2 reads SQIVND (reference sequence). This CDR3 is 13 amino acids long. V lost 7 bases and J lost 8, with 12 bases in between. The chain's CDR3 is CASNRGYDSPLHF. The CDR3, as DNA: TGTGCCAGTAATAGGGGATACGATTCACCCCTCCACTTT. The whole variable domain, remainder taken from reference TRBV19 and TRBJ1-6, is DGGITQSPKYLFRKEGQNVTLSCEQNLNHDAMYWYRQDPGQGLRLIYYSQIVNDFQKGDIAEGYSVSREKKESFPLTVTSAQKNPTAFYLCASNRGYDSPLHFGNGTRLTVT.

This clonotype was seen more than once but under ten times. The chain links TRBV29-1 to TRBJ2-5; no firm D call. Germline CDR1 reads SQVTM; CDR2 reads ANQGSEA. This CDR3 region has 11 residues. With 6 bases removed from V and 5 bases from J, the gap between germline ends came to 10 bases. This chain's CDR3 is CSVLMGETQYF. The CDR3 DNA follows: TGCAGCGTCTTAATGGGGGAGACCCAGTACTTC.

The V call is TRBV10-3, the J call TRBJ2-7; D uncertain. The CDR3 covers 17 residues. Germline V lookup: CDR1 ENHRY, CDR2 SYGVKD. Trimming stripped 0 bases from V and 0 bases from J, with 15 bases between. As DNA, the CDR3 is TGTGCCATCAGTGAGTCAACGGCGATGACAAGCTCCTACGAGCAGTACTTC. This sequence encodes CAISESTAMTSSYEQYF.

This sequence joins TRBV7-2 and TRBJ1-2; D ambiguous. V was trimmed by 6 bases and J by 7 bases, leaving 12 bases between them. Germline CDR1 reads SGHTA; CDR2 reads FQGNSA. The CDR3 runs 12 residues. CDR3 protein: CASSSDVGGYTF. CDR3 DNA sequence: TGTGCCAGCAGTTCGGACGTCGGTGGCTACACCTTC.

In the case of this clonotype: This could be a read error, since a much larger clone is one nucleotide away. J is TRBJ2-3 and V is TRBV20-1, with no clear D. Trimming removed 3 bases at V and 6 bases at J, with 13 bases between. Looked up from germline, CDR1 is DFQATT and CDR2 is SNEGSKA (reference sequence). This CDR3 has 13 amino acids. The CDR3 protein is CSARTPSRDTQYF. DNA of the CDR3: TGCAGTGCTAGGACCCCCTCGCGCGATACGCAGTATTTT.

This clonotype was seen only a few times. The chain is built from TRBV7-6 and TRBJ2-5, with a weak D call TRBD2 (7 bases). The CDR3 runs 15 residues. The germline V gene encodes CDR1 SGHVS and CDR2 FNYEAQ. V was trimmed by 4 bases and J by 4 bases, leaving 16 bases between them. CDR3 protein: CASSSRGGDPETQYF. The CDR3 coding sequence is TGTGCCAGCAGCTCCCGAGGGGGGGACCCAGAGACCCAGTACTTC.

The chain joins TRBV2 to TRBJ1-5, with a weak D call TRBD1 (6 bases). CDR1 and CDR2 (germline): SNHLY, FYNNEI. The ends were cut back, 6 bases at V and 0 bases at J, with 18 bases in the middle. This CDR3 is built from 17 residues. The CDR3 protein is CASRPIGTTNSNQPQHF. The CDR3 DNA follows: TGTGCCAGCAGACCCATCGGGACAACGAATAGCAATCAGCCCCAGCATTTT.

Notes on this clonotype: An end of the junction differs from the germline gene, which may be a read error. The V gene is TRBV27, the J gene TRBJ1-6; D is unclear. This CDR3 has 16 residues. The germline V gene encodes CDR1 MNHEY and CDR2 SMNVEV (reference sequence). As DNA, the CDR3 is TGTGCCGGCAGCCGCATTGAGGTTGAGGGTAATTCACCCCTCCACTTT. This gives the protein CAGSRIEVEGNSPLHF.

The CDR3 sequence is CASSLVGPDYGYTF. CDR3 DNA: TGTGCCAGCAGTTTAGTCGGCCCAGACTATGGCTACACCTTC. This chain links TRBV12-3 or TRBV12-4 with TRBJ1-2; D call uncertain. The CDR3 sequence is 14 residues long. With 1 base removed from V and 3 bases from J, the gap between germline ends came to 9 bases.

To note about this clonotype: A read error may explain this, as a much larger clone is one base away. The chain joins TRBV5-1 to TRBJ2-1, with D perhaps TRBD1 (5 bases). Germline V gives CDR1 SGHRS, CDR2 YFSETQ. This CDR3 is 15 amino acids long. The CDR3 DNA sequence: TGCGCCAGCAGCTCGGACACCGGCTCCTACAATGGGCAGTTCTTC. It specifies CASSSDTGSYNGQFF.

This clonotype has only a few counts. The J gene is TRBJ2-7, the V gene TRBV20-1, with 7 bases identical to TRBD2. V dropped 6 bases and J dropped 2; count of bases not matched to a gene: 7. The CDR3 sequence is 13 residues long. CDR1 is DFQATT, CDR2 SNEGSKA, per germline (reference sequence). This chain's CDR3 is CSAKAGPTYEQYF. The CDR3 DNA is TGCAGTGCCAAAGCGGGACCCACCTACGAGCAGTACTTC.

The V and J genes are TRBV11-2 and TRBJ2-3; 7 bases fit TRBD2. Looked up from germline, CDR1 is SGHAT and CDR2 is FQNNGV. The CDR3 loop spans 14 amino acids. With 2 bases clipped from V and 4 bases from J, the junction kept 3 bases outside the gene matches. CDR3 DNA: TGTGCCAGCAGCTTACTGACTAGCCCAGATACGCAGTATTTT. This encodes CASSLLTSPDTQYF.

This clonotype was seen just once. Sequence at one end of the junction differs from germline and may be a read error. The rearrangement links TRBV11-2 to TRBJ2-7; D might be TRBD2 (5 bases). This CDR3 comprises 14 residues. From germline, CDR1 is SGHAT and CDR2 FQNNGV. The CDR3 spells CASSEGAYPYERYF. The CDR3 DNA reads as TGTGCCAGCAGCGAGGGCGCCTATCCGTACGAGCGGTACTTC.

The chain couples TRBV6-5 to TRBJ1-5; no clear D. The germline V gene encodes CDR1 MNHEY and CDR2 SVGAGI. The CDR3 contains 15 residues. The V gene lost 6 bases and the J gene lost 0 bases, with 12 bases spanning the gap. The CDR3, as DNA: TGTGCCAGCAGCCCCCGGGATACTAGCAATCAGCCCCAGCATTTT. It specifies CASSPRDTSNQPQHF.

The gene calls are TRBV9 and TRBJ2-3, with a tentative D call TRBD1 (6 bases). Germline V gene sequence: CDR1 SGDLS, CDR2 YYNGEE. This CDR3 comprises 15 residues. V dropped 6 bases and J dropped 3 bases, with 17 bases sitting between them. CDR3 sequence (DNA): TGTGCCAGCAAGGAACCAGGGGATTTTACAGATACGCAGTATTTT. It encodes CASKEPGDFTDTQYF.

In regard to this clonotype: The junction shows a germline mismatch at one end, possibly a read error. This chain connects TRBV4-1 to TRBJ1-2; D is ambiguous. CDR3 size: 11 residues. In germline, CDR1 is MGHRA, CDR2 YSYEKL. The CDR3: CASNQDHGYTF. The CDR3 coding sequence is TGCGCCAGCAACCAAGATCATGGCTACACCTTC.

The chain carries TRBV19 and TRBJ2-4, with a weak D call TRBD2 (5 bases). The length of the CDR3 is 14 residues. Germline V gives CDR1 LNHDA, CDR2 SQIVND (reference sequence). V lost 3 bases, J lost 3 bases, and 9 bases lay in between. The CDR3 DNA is TGTGCCAGTAGTATTACGGCGGGCAAAAACATTCAGTACTTC. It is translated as CASSITAGKNIQYF.

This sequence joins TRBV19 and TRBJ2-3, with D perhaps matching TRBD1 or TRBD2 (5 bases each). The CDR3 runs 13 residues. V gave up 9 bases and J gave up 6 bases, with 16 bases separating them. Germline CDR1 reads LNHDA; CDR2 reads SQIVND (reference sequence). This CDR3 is CASSGTLLDTQYF. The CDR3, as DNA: TGTGCCAGCAGTGGGACCTTATTGGATACGCAGTATTTT.

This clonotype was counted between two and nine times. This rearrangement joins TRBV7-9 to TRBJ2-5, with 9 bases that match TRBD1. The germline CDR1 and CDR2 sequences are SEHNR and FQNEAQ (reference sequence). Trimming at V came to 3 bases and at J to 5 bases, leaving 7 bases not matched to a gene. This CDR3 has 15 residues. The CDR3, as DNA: TGTGCCAGCAGCTTGGGACAGGGTATAGTGGAGACCCAGTACTTC. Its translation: CASSLGQGIVETQYF. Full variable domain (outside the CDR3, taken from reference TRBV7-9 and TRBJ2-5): DTGVSQNPRHKITKRGQNVTFRCDPISEHNRLYWYRQTLGQGPEFLTYFQNEAQLEKSRLLSDRFSAERPKGSFSTLEIQRTEQGDSAMYLCASSLGQGIVETQYFGPGTRLLVL.

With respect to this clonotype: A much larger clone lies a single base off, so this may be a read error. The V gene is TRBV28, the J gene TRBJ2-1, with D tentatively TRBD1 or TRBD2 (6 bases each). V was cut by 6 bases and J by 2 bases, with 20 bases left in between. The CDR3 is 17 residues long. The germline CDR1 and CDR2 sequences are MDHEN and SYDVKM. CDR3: CASRGQGDSSPYNEQFF. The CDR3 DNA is TGTGCCAGCAGGGGACAAGGGGACTCGAGCCCCTACAATGAGCAGTTCTTC.

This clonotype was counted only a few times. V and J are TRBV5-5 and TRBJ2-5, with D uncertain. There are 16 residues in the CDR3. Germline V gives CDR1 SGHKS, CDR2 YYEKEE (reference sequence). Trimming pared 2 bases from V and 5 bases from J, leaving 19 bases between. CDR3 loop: CASSLWNGLSVETQYF. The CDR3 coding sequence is TGTGCCAGCAGCTTATGGAATGGGTTGAGTGTGGAGACCCAGTACTTC.

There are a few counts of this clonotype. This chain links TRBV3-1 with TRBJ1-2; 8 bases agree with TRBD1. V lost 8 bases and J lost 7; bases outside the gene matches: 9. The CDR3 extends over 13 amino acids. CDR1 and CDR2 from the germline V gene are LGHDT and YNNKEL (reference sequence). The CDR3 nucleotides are TGTGCCAGCGAAGCGAAGCAGGGGGCTGGCTACACCTTC. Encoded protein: CASEAKQGAGYTF.

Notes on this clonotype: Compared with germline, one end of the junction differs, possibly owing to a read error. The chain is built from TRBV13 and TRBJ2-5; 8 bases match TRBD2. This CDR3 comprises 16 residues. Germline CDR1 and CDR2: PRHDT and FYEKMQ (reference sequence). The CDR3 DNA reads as TGTGCCAGCAGCCCCCGGTGGCGGGGGGCCCAAGAGACCCGGTACTTC. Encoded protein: CASSPRWRGAQETRYF.